This record concerns one T cell receptor (beta chain) sequence. Per the authors' pipeline: By means of reference gene primer amplification, nucleated cell counts were estimated. The assay was immunoSEQ multiplex PCR, and TCRdb's table has in-frame clones only and misses some. That table supplies the V and J calls and clone size; D and trimming were determined from the DNA. The sample yields approximately 200,000 clones, approximately 90% seen once. The sample originates from a study of blood T cell repertoires in COVID-19. Study-level information: Researchers got acute and convalescent COVID-19 samples from the United States, Italy and Spain. From T cells, B-cell-depleted T cells, or PBMCs came the material, which was cDNA or gDNA.

This TCR derives from a man aged 45-65 years with acute or convalescent COVID-19. Sequencing input: peripheral blood.

The CDR3 protein is CASSYSWRGNQPQHF. In DNA form, the CDR3 reads TGTGCCAGCAGTTACTCGTGGCGGGGGAATCAGCCCCAGCATTTT. The chain joins TRBV6-5 to TRBJ1-5; TRBD1 might be the D (5 bases). The germline gives CDR1 MNHEY, CDR2 SVGAGI. The CDR3 totals 15 residues. V was trimmed by 0 bases and J by 4 bases, leaving 10 bases between them.